These T cell receptor beta chains were read from a single sample in a study of cytomegalovirus exposure and HLA in healthy donors. The table came from immunoSEQ multiplex PCR; TCRdb's copy has only in-frame clones and leaves some out. The data hold 150,000 to 200,000 clones, with 81% observed a single time. Sequenced material: PBMCs. The receptors come from a man aged 18 to 30 in good health and CMV-seronegative. Each CDR3 is given with its conserved first and last residue. The D gene is left open where the match is weak. Clone size is given for some rows only: seen once, a few or many times, or a class if the clone is expanded.

len	abundance	v_gene	j_gene	d_gene	CDR3aa	CDR3nt
15	once	TRBV5-1	TRBJ2-4	TRBD1	CASSLPTGERNIQYF	TGCGCCAGCAGCTTACCGACAGGGGAGAGGAACATTCAGTACTTC
12	NA	TRBV28	TRBJ2-7	NA	CASSLWGYEQYF	TGTGCCAGCAGTTTATGGGGCTACGAGCAGTACTTC
17	NA	TRBV4-2	TRBJ2-2	TRBD2	CASSQGAAGVETGELFF	TGTGCCAGCAGCCAAGGGGCAGCGGGAGTGGAGACCGGGGAGCTGTTTTTT
17	NA	TRBV7-2	TRBJ2-1	TRBD1	CASSLARGQGSYNEQFF	TGTGCCAGCAGCTTAGCGAGAGGACAGGGCTCCTACAATGAGCAGTTCTTC
16	NA	TRBV21-1	TRBJ2-7	NA	CASSKHHLAGVYEQYF	TGTGCCAGCAGCAAACACCACTTAGCGGGAGTTTACGAGCAGTACTTC
16	NA	TRBV5-5	TRBJ1-4	NA	CASSLGVTVTNEKLFF	TGTGCCAGCAGCTTAGGGGTAACTGTAACTAATGAAAAACTGTTTTTT
15	NA	TRBV15	TRBJ1-5	TRBD1	CATSSEGQGDQPQHF	TGTGCCACCAGCAGCGAAGGACAGGGGGATCAGCCCCAGCATTTT
16	NA	TRBV7-8	TRBJ1-2	TRBD1	CASSQPGQGSNYGYTF	TGTGCCAGCAGCCAGCCGGGACAGGGAAGTAACTATGGCTACACCTTC
17	NA	TRBV5-4	TRBJ2-7	NA	CASSLGNLAGGQVEQYF	TGTGCCAGCAGCTTGGGGAACCTAGCCGGAGGGCAGGTCGAGCAGTACTTC
15	NA	TRBV13	TRBJ2-5	TRBD2	CASSLGGGRQETQYF	TGTGCCAGCAGCTTAGGCGGGGGGAGACAAGAGACCCAGTACTTC